The 2 T cell receptor beta chains given below trace back to one sample, sequenced in a study of T cells in Graves' hyperthyroidism and ophthalmopathy. Researchers amplified the TCR beta CDR3 regions from RNA transcripts. In the first-round RT-PCR of the TCR CDR3, the HTBI primer set was used. TCRdb reprocessed the multiplex PCR reads with MiXCR, giving one entry per CDR3 protein. The sample has about 520,000 distinct CDR3 sequences, less than 25% seen once. Sequenced material: blood. The source of these receptors is a man aged 18 to 29 with Graves' hyperthyroidism.

The sample holds many counts of this clonotype. The chain carries TRBV29-1 and TRBJ1-2; possibly TRBD1 for D (5 bases). Germline V gene lookup returns CDR1 SQVTM and CDR2 ANQGSEA. The CDR3 runs to 10 residues. V shed 3 bases and J shed 9 bases, with 8 bases lying between them. The CDR3 DNA follows: TGCAGCGTTGAGAAGGGACGCTACACCTTC. This codes for CSVEKGRYTF.

This clonotype was observed many times. The chain links TRBV20-1 to TRBJ2-7, with D tentatively TRBD1 or TRBD2 (5 bases each). Germline V gene lookup returns CDR1 DFQATT and CDR2 SNEGSKA (reference sequence). The V and J ends lost 3 bases and 0 bases respectively, with 15 bases between them. There are 15 residues in the CDR3. The CDR3 loop reads CSASLPGRGSYEQYF. DNA of the CDR3: TGCAGTGCTAGCCTCCCGGGAAGGGGCTCCTACGAGCAGTACTTC.